Detailed here is one TCR beta chain. Compared with germline, one end of the junction differs, possibly owing to a read error. These data originate in a study of tumor-infiltrating lymphocytes in primary liver carcinoma. This CDR3 is 15 amino acids long. The germline V gene has CDR1 MNHNS and CDR2 SASEGT. It was from about 21-30 mg of unsorted bulk tissue that RNA and DNA were co-extracted. The patients carried chronic HBV infection and had received no treatment. Whichever tumor sample was examined, it had over 90% viable tumor cells. Using a constant-region primer together with ProtoScript II reverse transcriptase, TCR beta cDNA was made from 450 to 600 ng of total RNA. ARM-PCR, slightly modified, supplied the TCR beta libraries through three nested multiplex PCR rounds. TRBV1-TRBV30 forward and Cbeta reverse primers drove the first two approximately 11-cycle rounds. MiXCR, run by TCRdb on the multiplex PCR reads, gives a single entry per CDR3 protein. The repertoire holds tens of thousands of distinct CDR3 sequences, with approximately 72% as singletons.

Source material: liver tumor tissue from sampling region 1. Subset in this sample: tumor region T1, superior pole. The sequence derives from a man aged 35 to 55 with primary liver carcinoma and hepatitis B virus infection. V gene TRBV6-1 combines with J gene TRBJ2-5; perhaps TRBD2 as D (6 bases). CDR3 loop: CASSEVKTGRETRYF. CDR3 DNA: TGTGCCAGCAGTGAAGTAAAGACCGGGAGAGAGACCCGGTACTTC.